These T cell receptor beta chains were read from a single sample in a study of blood T cell repertoires in COVID-19. Assay: immunoSEQ multiplex PCR; the TCRdb copy retains only in-frame clones and omits some. The table includes under 200,000 clones, 75% to 90% detected once. The sequencing input was PBMCs or T cells enriched from blood (not recorded which). All receptors come from a woman aged 55-70 years who had recovered from COVID-19. CDR3s include the opening cysteine and the closing phenylalanine or tryptophan. D genes are given only for firm matches. Some rows mark clone size as missing; the rest say once, few, many or name a class of expanded clone.

cdr3_nt cdr3_aa j_call clone_size d_call v_call
TGCGCCAGCAGCCAGTTCCGTAGCGGGTGGGGCACAGATACGCAGTATTTT CASSQFRSGWGTDTQYF TRBJ2-3 once TRBD2 TRBV4-1
TGTGCCAGCAGTTCCCCCGGGTCATCCTACGAGCAGTACTTC CASSSPGSSYEQYF TRBJ2-7 - - TRBV28
TGCGCCAGCAGCTTGGTTGTCAGCTCCTATAATTCACCCCTCCACTTT CASSLVVSSYNSPLHF TRBJ1-6 - - TRBV5-1
TGTGCCAGCGGCAGGGTGGGATCTGGCGAGCAGTACTTC CASGRVGSGEQYF TRBJ2-7 - - TRBV9
TGTGCCAGTAGTGACAGGGGTTTCTACGAGCAGTACTTC CASSDRGFYEQYF TRBJ2-7 - TRBD1 TRBV19
TGTGCCAGCAGTTTGGGGACAGCACTTTACAATGAGCAGTTCTTC CASSLGTALYNEQFF TRBJ2-1 few TRBD1 TRBV28
TGTGCCAGCTCACCCACGGGTCTAGCGGGGAACCGGTGGGCAGATACGCAGTATTTT CASSPTGLAGNRWADTQYF TRBJ2-3 - TRBD2 TRBV18
TGTGCCAGCAGCCAGGCCCTAGCGGGATTGTCCGGGGAGCTGTTTTTT CASSQALAGLSGELFF TRBJ2-2 - TRBD2 TRBV4-2
TGTGCCAGCCGCGGACAGGGGGACAATGAGCAGTTCTTC CASRGQGDNEQFF TRBJ2-1 - TRBD1 TRBV6-4
TGTGCCAGCAGTTTCCGGGGGGCACAGGGGGCTTATGGCTACACCTTC CASSFRGAQGAYGYTF TRBJ1-2 - TRBD1 TRBV28